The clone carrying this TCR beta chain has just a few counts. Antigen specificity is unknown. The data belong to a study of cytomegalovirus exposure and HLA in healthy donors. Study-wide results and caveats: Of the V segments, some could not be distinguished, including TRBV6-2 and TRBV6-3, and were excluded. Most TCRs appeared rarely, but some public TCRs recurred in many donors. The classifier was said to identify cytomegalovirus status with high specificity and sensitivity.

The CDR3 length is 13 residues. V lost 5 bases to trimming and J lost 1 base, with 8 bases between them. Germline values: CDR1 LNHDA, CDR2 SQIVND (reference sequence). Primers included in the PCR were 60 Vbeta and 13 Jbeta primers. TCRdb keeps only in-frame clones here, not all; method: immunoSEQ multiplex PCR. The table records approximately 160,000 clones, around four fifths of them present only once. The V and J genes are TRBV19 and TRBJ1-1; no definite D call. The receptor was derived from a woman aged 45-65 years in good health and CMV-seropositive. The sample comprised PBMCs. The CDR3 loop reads CASSLHKNTEAFF. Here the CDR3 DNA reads TGTGCCAGTAGTCTGCACAAGAACACTGAAGCTTTCTTT.